The rows below give T cell receptor beta chains drawn from one sample of a study of control samples from healthy donors and cancer patients. Sequenced by immunoSEQ multiplex PCR; TCRdb stores in-frame clones only, minus some. The top ten clones hold approximately 2.2% of a sample with about 52,000 clones, 90% to 95% of them seen once. Sequenced input: blood. All receptors come from a man aged 25-40 years in good health. Each CDR3 is given with its conserved first and last residue. Some rows have no size entry. The others give once, few or many, or a class for an expanded clone.

TRBJ1-1	.	TRBV27	CASSSPGGTEAFF
TRBJ1-2	.	TRBV6-6	CASRLTGGYSGYTF
TRBJ2-2	once	TRBV19	CASRLAGIQTGELFF
TRBJ1-2	.	TRBV5-1	CASSGGQAKNYGYTF
TRBJ2-1	.	TRBV27	CASSQRTSQEYNEQFF
TRBJ1-2	once	TRBV7-8	CASSPDRVEGYTF
TRBJ1-3	.	TRBV19	CASSISQISGNTIYF
TRBJ2-7	.	TRBV11-2	CASSSPLYEQYF
TRBJ2-3	.	TRBV5-1	CASSADPSGDSRWTQYF
TRBJ2-6	.	TRBV28	CASSFGASYSGANVLTF
TRBJ2-3	.	TRBV28	CASSLGAGRTDTQYF
TRBJ2-7	.	TRBV6-5	CASSYSRLAYEQYF
TRBJ2-5	.	TRBV2	CASRAGRETQYF
TRBJ2-1	.	TRBV9	CASSVGQLSSYNEQFF
TRBJ1-1	.	TRBV25-1	CASSENRGKAFF
TRBJ1-3	.	TRBV23-1	CASSQYSGNTIYF
TRBJ2-7	.	TRBV2	CASSESPGYYEQYF
TRBJ2-5	.	TRBV5-1	CASSPGTSSMGTQYF
TRBJ2-1	.	TRBV7-9	CASSLAGVMDEQFF
TRBJ1-1	.	TRBV7-9	CASNLGTAPREAFF
TRBJ1-1	.	TRBV3-1/TRBV3-2	CASSQLDRSGKAFF
TRBJ2-1	.	TRBV9	CASSVSGRSSYNEQFF
TRBJ2-5	once	TRBV30	CAWSDRGPFETQYF
TRBJ2-7	.	TRBV12-5	CASGSDSGYSVF
TRBJ1-2	.	TRBV28	CASSLAGTYGYTF
TRBJ2-5	.	TRBV6-5	CASSSTGVETQYF
TRBJ1-5	.	TRBV19	CASSTHRDSNQPQHF
TRBJ1-2	.	TRBV9	CASSVEGQPNYGYTF
TRBJ2-5	.	TRBV6-5	CASSYFGTGHQETQYF
TRBJ2-5	.	TRBV19	CASSLQGNGETQYF
TRBJ2-1	.	TRBV11-2	CASSPVTGAIHNEQFF
TRBJ1-1	.	TRBV27	CASSLLAFRGEAFF
TRBJ2-7	.	TRBV6-5	CASSPRVAGPYEQYF
TRBJ2-1	once	TRBV30	CAWSATSIDEQFF